This paragraph reports one T cell receptor beta chain. Antigen unknown. Antigen-specific CD4+ T cells were first expanded with viral peptide pools by the ViraFEST assay and only then sequenced. CD4+ T cells were isolated after nine to ten days of culture. Profiled with immunoSEQ multiplex PCR; TCRdb holds only in-frame clones, not every one. The sample lists 60,000 to 70,000 clones, about four fifths occurring once. This CDR3 is built from 14 residues. CDR1 and CDR2 (germline): MNHEY, SVGAGI. The ends lost 6 bases at V and 1 base at J; junction bases unmatched: 4. The sample belongs to a study of vaccination effects on CD4 cells after COVID-19. The study, taken as a whole, reports: The vaccine-induced clones of healthy vaccinees included only 1 of 255 that cross-reacted with common cold coronaviruses.

This rearrangement joins TRBV6-5 to TRBJ1-2; 8 bases map to TRBD1. The sequence was obtained from a human donor who received a COVID-19 vaccine. Sample: CD4+ T cells from PBMCs cultured with HCoV-229E spike peptides, taken before COVID-19 vaccination. Here the CDR3 reads CASRGQGVNYGYTF. The DNA for the CDR3 is TGTGCCAGCAGAGGACAGGGTGTTAACTATGGCTACACCTTC.